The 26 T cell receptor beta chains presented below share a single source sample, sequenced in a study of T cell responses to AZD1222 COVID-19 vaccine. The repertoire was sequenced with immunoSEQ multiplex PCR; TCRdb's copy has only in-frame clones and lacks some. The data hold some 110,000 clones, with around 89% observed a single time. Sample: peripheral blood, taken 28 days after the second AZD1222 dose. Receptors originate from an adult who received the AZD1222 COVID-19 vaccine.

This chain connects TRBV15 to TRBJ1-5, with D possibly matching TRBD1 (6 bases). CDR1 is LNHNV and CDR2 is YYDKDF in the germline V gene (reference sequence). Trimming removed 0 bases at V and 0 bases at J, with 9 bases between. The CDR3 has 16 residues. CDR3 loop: CATSRDIRGSNQPQHF. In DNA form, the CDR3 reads TGTGCCACCAGCAGAGATATCAGGGGTAGCAATCAGCCCCAGCATTTT.

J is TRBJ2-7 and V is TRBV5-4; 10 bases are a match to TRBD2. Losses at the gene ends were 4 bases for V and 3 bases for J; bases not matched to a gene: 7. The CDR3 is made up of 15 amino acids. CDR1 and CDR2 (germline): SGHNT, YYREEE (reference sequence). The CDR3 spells CASSQKREGGYEQYF. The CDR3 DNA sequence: TGTGCCAGCAGCCAAAAGCGGGAGGGCGGCTACGAGCAGTACTTC.

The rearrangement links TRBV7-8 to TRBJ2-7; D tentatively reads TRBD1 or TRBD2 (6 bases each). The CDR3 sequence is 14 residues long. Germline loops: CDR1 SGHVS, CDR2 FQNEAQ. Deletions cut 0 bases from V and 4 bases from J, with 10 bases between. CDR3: CASSLAGGLYEQYF. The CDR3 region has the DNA TGTGCCAGCAGCTTAGCGGGGGGCTTGTACGAGCAGTACTTC.

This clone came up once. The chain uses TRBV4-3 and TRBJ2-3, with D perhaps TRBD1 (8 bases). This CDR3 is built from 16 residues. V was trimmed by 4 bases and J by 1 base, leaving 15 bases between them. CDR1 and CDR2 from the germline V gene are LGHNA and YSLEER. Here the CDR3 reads CASSRQTGGGTDTQYF. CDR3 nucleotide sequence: TGCGCCAGCAGCCGTCAAACAGGGGGGGGCACAGATACGCAGTATTTT.

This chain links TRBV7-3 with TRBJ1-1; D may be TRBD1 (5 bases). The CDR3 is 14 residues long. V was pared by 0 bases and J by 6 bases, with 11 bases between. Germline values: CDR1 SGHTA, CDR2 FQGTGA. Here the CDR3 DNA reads TGTGCCAGCAGCTTAACGCAGGGTTCCCCTGAAGCTTTCTTT. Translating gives CASSLTQGSPEAFF. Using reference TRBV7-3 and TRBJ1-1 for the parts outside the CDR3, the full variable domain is GAGVSQTPSNKVTEKGKYVELRCDPISGHTALYWYRQSLGQGPEFLIYFQGTGAADDSGLPNDRFFAVRPEGSVSTLKIQRTERGDSAVYLCASSLTQGSPEAFFGQGTRLTVV.

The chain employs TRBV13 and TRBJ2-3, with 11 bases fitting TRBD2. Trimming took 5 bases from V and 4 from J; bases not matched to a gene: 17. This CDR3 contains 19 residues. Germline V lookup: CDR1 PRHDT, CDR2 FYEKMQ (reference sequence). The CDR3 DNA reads TGTGCCAGCAGCGCAAGGTTGACTAGCGGGGTTATAGGGGCAGATACGCAGTATTTT. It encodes CASSARLTSGVIGADTQYF.

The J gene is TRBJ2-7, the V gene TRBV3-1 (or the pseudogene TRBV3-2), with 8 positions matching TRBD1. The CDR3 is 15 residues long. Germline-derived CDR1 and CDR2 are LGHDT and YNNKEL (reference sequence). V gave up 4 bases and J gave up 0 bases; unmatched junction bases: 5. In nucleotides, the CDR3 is TGTGCCAGCAGCCGGGGACAGGATCCCTCCTACGAGCAGTACTTC. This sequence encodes CASSRGQDPSYEQYF.

CDR3 DNA sequence: TGTGCCATCAGTGAGAAAACAGATACGCAGTATTTT. Residues: CAISEKTDTQYF. The chain links TRBV10-3 to TRBJ2-3; D unresolved. Trimming pared 2 bases from V and 3 bases from J, leaving 3 bases between. Germline V lookup: CDR1 ENHRY, CDR2 SYGVKD. The CDR3 totals 12 residues.

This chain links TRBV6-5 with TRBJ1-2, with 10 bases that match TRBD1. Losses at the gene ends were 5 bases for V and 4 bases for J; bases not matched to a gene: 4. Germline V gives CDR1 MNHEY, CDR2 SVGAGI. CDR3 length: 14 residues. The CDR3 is CASSRDRGSYGYTF. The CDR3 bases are TGTGCCAGCAGTCGGGACAGGGGATCCTATGGCTACACCTTC.

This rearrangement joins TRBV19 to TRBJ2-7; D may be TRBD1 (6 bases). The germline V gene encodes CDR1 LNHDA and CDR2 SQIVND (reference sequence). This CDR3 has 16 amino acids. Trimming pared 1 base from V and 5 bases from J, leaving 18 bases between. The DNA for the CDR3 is TGTGCCAGTAGTATAGGGGATACAGGGCCCCTAGACGAGCAGTACTTC. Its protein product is CASSIGDTGPLDEQYF.

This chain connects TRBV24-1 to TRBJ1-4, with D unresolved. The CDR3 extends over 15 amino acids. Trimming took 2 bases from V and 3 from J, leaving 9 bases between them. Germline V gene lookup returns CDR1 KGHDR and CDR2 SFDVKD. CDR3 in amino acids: CATSDSGRANEKLFF. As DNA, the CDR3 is TGTGCCACCAGTGATTCTGGGAGGGCTAATGAAAAACTGTTTTTT.

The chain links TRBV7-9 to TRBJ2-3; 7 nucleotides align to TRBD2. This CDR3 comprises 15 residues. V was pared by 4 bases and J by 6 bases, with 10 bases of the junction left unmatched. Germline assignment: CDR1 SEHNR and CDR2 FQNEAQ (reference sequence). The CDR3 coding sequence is TGTGCCAGCAGCTCCACGCTGAGGGGAGGGGATACGCAGTATTTT. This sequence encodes CASSSTLRGGDTQYF.

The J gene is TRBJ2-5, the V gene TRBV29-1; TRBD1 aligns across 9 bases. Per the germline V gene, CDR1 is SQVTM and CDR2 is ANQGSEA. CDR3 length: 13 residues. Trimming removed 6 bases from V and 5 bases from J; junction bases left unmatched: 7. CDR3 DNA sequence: TGCAGCGTCCTACAGGGGGCTTGGGAGACCCAGTACTTC. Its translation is CSVLQGAWETQYF.

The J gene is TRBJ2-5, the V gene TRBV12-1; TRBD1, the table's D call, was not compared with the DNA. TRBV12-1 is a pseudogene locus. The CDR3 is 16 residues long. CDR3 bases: TGTGCCAGCAGCCCGCAGGTTCCTTTCACCGAAGAGACCCAGTACTTC. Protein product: CASSPQVPFTEETQYF.

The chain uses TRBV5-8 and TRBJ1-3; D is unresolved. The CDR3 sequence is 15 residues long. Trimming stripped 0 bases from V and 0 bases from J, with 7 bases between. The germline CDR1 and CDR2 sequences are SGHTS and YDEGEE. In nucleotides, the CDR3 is TGTGCCAGCAGCTTGGGGCCACTCTCTGGAAACACCATATATTTT. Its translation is CASSLGPLSGNTIYF.

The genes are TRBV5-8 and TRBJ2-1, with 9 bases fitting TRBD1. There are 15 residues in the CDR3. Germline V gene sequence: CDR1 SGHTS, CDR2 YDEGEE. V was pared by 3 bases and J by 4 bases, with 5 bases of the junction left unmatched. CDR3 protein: CASSYPGQGYNEQFF. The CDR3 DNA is TGTGCCAGCAGCTACCCGGGACAGGGTTACAATGAGCAGTTCTTC.

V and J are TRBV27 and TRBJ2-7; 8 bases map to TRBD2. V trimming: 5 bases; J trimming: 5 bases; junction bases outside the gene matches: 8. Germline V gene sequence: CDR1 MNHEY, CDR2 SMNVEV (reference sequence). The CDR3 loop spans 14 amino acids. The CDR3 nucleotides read TGTGCCAGCAGTCTACAACGGGGACTAGACGAGCAGTACTTC. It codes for CASSLQRGLDEQYF.

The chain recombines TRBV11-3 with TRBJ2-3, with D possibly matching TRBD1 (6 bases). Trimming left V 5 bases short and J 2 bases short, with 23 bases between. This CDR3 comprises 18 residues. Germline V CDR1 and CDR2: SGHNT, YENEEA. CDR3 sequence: CASSNPHQWGPPTDTQYF. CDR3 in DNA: TGTGCCAGCAGCAACCCCCATCAGTGGGGGCCGCCCACAGATACGCAGTATTTT.

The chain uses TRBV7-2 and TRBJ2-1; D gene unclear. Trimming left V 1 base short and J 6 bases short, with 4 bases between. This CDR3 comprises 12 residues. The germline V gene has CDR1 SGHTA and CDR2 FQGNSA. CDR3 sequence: CASSLDRNEQFF. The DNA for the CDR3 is TGTGCCAGCAGCTTAGACCGCAATGAGCAGTTCTTC.

The CDR3 DNA sequence: TGTGCCACCAGCAGAGATATAAACTATGGCTACACCTTC. Its protein product is CATSRDINYGYTF. The chain recombines TRBV15 with TRBJ1-2; D ambiguous. Germline V lookup: CDR1 LNHNV, CDR2 YYDKDF (reference sequence). CDR3 length: 13 residues. The V and J ends lost 0 bases and 2 bases respectively, with 4 bases between them.

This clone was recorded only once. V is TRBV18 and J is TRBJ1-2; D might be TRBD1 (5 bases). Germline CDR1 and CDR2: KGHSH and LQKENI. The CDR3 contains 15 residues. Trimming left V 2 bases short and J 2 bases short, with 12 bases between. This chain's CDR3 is CASSPDTGENYGYTF. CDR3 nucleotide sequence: TGTGCCAGCTCACCAGACACGGGGGAAAACTATGGCTACACCTTC. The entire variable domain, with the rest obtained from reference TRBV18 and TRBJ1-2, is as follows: NAGVMQNPRHLVRRRGQEARLRCSPMKGHSHVYWYRQLPEEGLKFMVYLQKENIIDESGMPKERFSAEFPKEGPSILRIQQVVRGDSAAYFCASSPDTGENYGYTFGSGTRLTVV.

The CDR3 reads CASSFGWGRGETQYF. The CDR3 DNA sequence: TGTGCCAGCAGCTTTGGTTGGGGGCGCGGGGAGACCCAGTACTTC. The rearrangement joins TRBV5-5 to TRBJ2-5; TRBD1 is a possible D gene (6 bases). The CDR3 is 15 residues long. Per germline, CDR1 SGHKS and CDR2 YYEKEE (reference sequence). Trimming removed 2 bases at V and 5 bases at J, with 16 bases between. The full variable domain, rest sourced from reference TRBV5-5 and TRBJ2-5, is DAGVTQSPTHLIKTRGQQVTLRCSPISGHKSVSWYQQVLGQGPQFIFQYYEKEERGRGNFPDRFSARQFPNYSSELNVNALLLGDSALYLCASSFGWGRGETQYFGPGTRLLVL.

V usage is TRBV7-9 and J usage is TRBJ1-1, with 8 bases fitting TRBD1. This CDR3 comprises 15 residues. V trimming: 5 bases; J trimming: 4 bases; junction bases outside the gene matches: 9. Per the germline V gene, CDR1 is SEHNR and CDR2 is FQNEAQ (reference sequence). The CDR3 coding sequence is TGTGCCAGCAGCGCTGACCAGGGGGCCAGCACTGAAGCTTTCTTT. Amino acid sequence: CASSADQGASTEAFF.

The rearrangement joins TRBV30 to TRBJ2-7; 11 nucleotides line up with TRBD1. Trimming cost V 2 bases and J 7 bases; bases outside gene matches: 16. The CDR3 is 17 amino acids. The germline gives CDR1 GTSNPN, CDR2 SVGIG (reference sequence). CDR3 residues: CAWSIGQGAWAKVEQYF. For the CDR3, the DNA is TGTGCCTGGAGTATTGGACAGGGGGCTTGGGCTAAAGTGGAGCAGTACTTC.

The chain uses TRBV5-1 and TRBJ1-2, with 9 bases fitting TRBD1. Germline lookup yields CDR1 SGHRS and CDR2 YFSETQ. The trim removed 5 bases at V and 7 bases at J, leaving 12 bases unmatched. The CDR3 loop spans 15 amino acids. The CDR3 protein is CASRAGTGPLSGYTF. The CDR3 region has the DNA TGCGCCAGCAGGGCCGGGACAGGGCCCTTAAGTGGCTACACCTTC. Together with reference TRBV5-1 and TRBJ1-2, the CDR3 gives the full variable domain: KAGVTQTPRYLIKTRGQQVTLSCSPISGHRSVSWYQQTPGQGLQFLFEYFSETQRNKGNFPGRFSGRQFSNSRSEMNVSTLELGDSALYLCASRAGTGPLSGYTFGSGTRLTVV.

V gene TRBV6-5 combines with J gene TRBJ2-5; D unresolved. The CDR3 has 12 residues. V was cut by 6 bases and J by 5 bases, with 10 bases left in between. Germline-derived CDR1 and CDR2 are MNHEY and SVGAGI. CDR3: CASRGTRETQYF. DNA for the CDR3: TGTGCCAGCAGGGGAACTCGGGAGACCCAGTACTTC.